This T cell receptor beta chain originates from a study of blood T cell repertoires in COVID-19. Overall study: There were acute and convalescent COVID-19 samples, and they came from the United States, Italy and Spain.

Sequencing was performed with immunoSEQ multiplex PCR; in TCRdb, only in-frame clones are kept and a portion is missing. Among roughly 150,000 clones listed, more than 75% were seen once. Cohort assignment relied on participant-reported clinical history. CDR1 is SQVTM, CDR2 ANQGSEA, per germline. CDR3 size: 14 residues. Trimming took 7 bases from V and 0 from J, leaving 13 bases between them. Sequenced material: PBMCs or T cells enriched from blood (not recorded which). The rearrangement joins TRBV29-1 to TRBJ1-3; D perhaps matches TRBD1 (5 bases). This clonotype originated in a woman between 50 and 59 years old who had recovered from COVID-19. DNA of the CDR3: TGCAGCGCCCGAGCGGGGACCTCTGGAAACACCATATATTTT. The encoded protein is CSARAGTSGNTIYF.